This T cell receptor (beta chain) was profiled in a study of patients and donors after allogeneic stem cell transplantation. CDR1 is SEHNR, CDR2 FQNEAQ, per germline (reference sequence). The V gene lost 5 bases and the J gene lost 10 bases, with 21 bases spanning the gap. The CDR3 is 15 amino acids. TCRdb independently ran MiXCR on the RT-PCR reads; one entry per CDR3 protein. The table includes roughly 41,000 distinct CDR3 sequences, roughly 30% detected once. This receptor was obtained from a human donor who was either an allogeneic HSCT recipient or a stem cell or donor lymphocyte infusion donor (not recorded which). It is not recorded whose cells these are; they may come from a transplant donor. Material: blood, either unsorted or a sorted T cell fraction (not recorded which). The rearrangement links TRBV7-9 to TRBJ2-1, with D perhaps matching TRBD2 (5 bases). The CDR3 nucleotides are TGTGCCAGCAGCCCGGAATATGGCGGAGGAGGCGAGCAGTTCTTC. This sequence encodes CASSPEYGGGGEQFF.